Below are 13 T cell receptor beta chains sequenced from a single sample in a study of blood T cells in healthy people across ages. A second PCR of about 7 to 12 cycles used a sample-barcoded 5' primer and a J-beta primer mix. TCRdb called the 5' RACE reads again in MiXCR, with one record for every CDR3 protein. This table has approximately 800,000 distinct CDR3 sequences, about 53% appearing once. The material sequenced was blood. The receptors were sampled from an elderly man in good health.

This clonotype was seen a handful of times. The chain joins TRBV6-5 to TRBJ2-6, with D uncertain. V was cut by 0 bases and J by 0 bases, with 6 bases left in between. Germline V gene data show CDR1 as MNHEY and CDR2 as SVGAGI. The CDR3 consists of 16 residues. This chain's CDR3 is CASSYSTVSGANVLTF. CDR3 DNA sequence: TGTGCCAGCAGTTACTCGACGGTCTCTGGGGCCAACGTCCTGACTTTC.

In its sample, this clonotype was seen a few times. V gene TRBV7-9 combines with J gene TRBJ1-1; no clear D gene. Trimming stripped 3 bases from V and 7 bases from J, with 12 bases between. This CDR3 contains 13 residues. Germline assignment: CDR1 SEHNR and CDR2 FQNEAQ (reference sequence). CDR3 nucleotide sequence: TGTGCCAGCAGCTTCGGCGGAGATCATGAAGCTTTCTTT. Its protein is CASSFGGDHEAFF.

The CDR3 sequence: CASSVATGEHYEQYF. In DNA form, the CDR3 reads TGTGCCAGCAGCGTAGCTACAGGGGAACACTACGAGCAGTACTTC. V gene TRBV9 combines with J gene TRBJ2-4; 7 positions agree with TRBD1. The J call is uncertain, as TRBJ2-7 better fits the DNA end. The V gene's germline CDR1 is SGDLS and CDR2 YYNGEE. This CDR3 spans 15 amino acids.

The chain recombines TRBV10-3 with TRBJ2-7, with 9 bases fitting TRBD1. Germline V CDR1 and CDR2: ENHRY, SYGVKD. The CDR3 spans 15 residues. V lost 3 bases, J lost 1 base, and 4 bases stayed unmatched. The CDR3 region is CAISDPGQGSYEQYF. CDR3 nucleotide sequence: TGTGCCATCAGTGATCCAGGACAGGGGTCCTACGAGCAGTACTTC.

The DNA for the CDR3 is TGCAGTGCTGGCCTTCCAAACAGGAGAACCTACGAGCAGTTCTTC. It is translated as CSAGLPNRRTYEQFF. J is TRBJ2-1 and V is TRBV20-1; possible D gene TRBD1, 5 bases. The germline V gene encodes CDR1 DFQATT and CDR2 SNEGSKA (reference sequence). The CDR3 runs to 15 residues. The V end lost 5 bases, the J end lost 10 bases, and 24 bases lay between the germline ends.

CDR3 nucleotide sequence: TGCAGCGCCACGGGGACAGAACCCTCTGGGGCCAACGTCCTGACTTTC. This translates into CSATGTEPSGANVLTF. This chain joins TRBV29-1 and TRBJ2-6; 7 nucleotides agree with TRBD1. J was trimmed by 0 bases and V by 7 bases; bases with no gene match: 9. Germline V gene data show CDR1 as SQVTM and CDR2 as ANQGSEA. The CDR3 runs 16 residues.

The genes are TRBV2 and TRBJ2-7, with 7 bases lining up with TRBD2. The germline CDR1 and CDR2 sequences are SNHLY and FYNNEI. The CDR3 is 14 amino acids. The trim removed 7 bases at V and 0 bases at J, leaving 6 bases unmatched. The CDR3 reads CASKAGVFSYEQYF. The DNA for the CDR3 is TGTGCCAGCAAGGCGGGGGTCTTCTCCTACGAGCAGTACTTC.

The chain links TRBV6-1 to TRBJ1-1; D gene unclear. Between the trimmed V and J ends, which lost 6 bases and 0 bases, there was a span of 11 bases. CDR3 length equals 14 residues. CDR1 is MNHNS, CDR2 SASEGT, per germline. The CDR3 protein is CASRPRGLNTEAFF. CDR3 DNA sequence: TGTGCCAGCAGACCGCGGGGATTGAACACTGAAGCTTTCTTT.

The J gene is TRBJ2-7, the V gene TRBV27; TRBD1 matches 8 bases. J gave up 2 bases and V 0 bases, and 3 bases lay outside the gene matches. The CDR3 contains 15 residues. Germline CDR1 MNHEY, CDR2 SMNVEV (reference sequence). The CDR3 is CASSLSPTGAYEQYF. In nucleotides, the CDR3 is TGTGCCAGCAGTTTATCGCCGACAGGGGCCTACGAGCAGTACTTC.

This sequence joins TRBV29-1 and TRBJ2-7; D is unresolved. Trimming removed 4 bases at V and 1 base at J, with 8 bases between. Germline V gene sequence: CDR1 SQVTM, CDR2 ANQGSEA. The CDR3 has 12 residues. The DNA for the CDR3 is TGCAGCGTTGGGTCAGTATCCTACGAGCAGTACTTC. It translates to CSVGSVSYEQYF.

This clonotype was observed a few times. The chain is built from TRBV5-1 and TRBJ2-5; possibly TRBD1 for D (6 bases). With 4 bases removed from V and 4 bases from J, the gap between germline ends came to 17 bases. Per the germline V gene, CDR1 is SGHRS and CDR2 is YFSETQ. The CDR3 has 15 amino acids. In nucleotides, the CDR3 is TGCGCCAGCAGCCTGGGATTCAGAGGGGGAGAGACCCAGTACTTC. The encoded protein is CASSLGFRGGETQYF. The whole variable domain, filled in from reference TRBV5-1 and TRBJ2-5, reads KAGVTQTPRYLIKTRGQQVTLSCSPISGHRSVSWYQQTPGQGLQFLFEYFSETQRNKGNFPGRFSGRQFSNSRSEMNVSTLELGDSALYLCASSLGFRGGETQYFGPGTRLLVL.

In this sample, this clonotype turned up once. J is TRBJ1-2 and V is TRBV12-3 or TRBV12-4; no definite D call. V lost 5 bases to trimming and J lost 3 bases, with 16 bases between them. This CDR3 is built from 15 residues. CDR3 residues: CASSTTRSIYYGYTF. DNA of the CDR3: TGTGCCAGCAGTACCACTAGGAGTATTTACTATGGCTACACCTTC.

V is TRBV10-3 and J is TRBJ1-6; D possibly corresponds to TRBD1 (6 bases). The V and J ends lost 3 bases and 10 bases respectively, with 19 bases between them. CDR3 length: 16 amino acids. Germline values: CDR1 ENHRY, CDR2 SYGVKD. CDR3 bases: TGTGCCATCAGTGAATCTGGGCCCTCCACAGGGTCACCCCTCCACTTT. This sequence encodes CAISESGPSTGSPLHF.